The 23 T cell receptor beta chains below come from one sample, sequenced in a study of regulatory T cells in long-lasting Graves disease. Libraries of TCR beta came from iRepertoire HTBI primers plus Arm-PCR of CDR3 regions. MiXCR was run by TCRdb on the multiplex PCR reads, yielding one entry per CDR3 protein. This table has about 450,000 distinct CDR3 sequences, around a quarter appearing once. Time point given: persistent/refractory GD, antithyroid drugs over 5 years with positive TRAb. RNA extracted from PBMCs served as the sequencing template. Sequencing was performed on peripheral blood mononuclear cells (PBMCs), taken when the disease was refractory, from a patient treated with antithyroid drugs. Receptor source: a female donor with Graves disease.

This clonotype showed up just once. The conserved closing phenylalanine or tryptophan is absent in this CDR3, likely reflecting a read error. The chain uses TRBV6-2 or TRBV6-3 and TRBJ2-4; 8 bases are shared with TRBD2. Germline V gene data show CDR1 as MNHEY and CDR2 as SVGEGT. V trimming: 5 bases; J trimming: 10 bases; junction bases outside the gene matches: 13. CDR3 length: 15 residues. The CDR3 coding sequence is TGTGCCAGCAGTACGACCCGGTGGATAGCGGGAATTCAGTACCTC. Amino acid sequence: CASSTTRWIAGIQYL.

The chain employs TRBV6-2 or TRBV6-3 and TRBJ1-5, with no clear D. The CDR3 spans 14 residues. V dropped 3 bases and J dropped 9 bases, with 15 bases sitting between them. From germline, CDR1 is MNHEY and CDR2 SVGEGT. The CDR3 sequence: CASSYQSDVGPQHF. DNA for the CDR3: TGTGCCAGCAGTTATCAGAGCGACGTAGGGCCCCAGCATTTT.

This clonotype appeared a few times. This sequence joins TRBV19 and TRBJ1-6; D ambiguous. V lost 6 bases to trimming and J lost 7 bases, with 13 bases between them. Germline values: CDR1 LNHDA, CDR2 SQIVND (reference sequence). This CDR3 is built from 14 residues. Written as DNA, the CDR3 is TGTGCCAGTAGGCCGGCCTCCGGGAATTCACCCCTCCACTTT. This codes for CASRPASGNSPLHF.

This clonotype was seen many times. V gene TRBV2 combines with J gene TRBJ2-7; D is uncertain. The germline V and J ends were trimmed by 3 bases and 3 bases, with 12 bases remaining between them. The CDR3 loop spans 14 amino acids. CDR1 is SNHLY and CDR2 is FYNNEI in the germline V gene. DNA for the CDR3: TGTGCCAGCAGTGAGTCCGAGGCCCTCTACGAGCAGTACTTC. Translated: CASSESEALYEQYF.

This clonotype was seen many times. The CDR3 is CASSPHRGQGNQPQHF. In DNA, the CDR3 is TGTGCCAGCAGTCCACACAGAGGACAGGGGAATCAGCCCCAGCATTTT. The chain recombines TRBV28 with TRBJ1-5, with 9 positions matching TRBD1. Germline lookup yields CDR1 MDHEN and CDR2 SYDVKM. V lost 5 bases, J lost 4 bases, and 9 bases stayed unmatched. The CDR3 spans 16 residues. Together with reference TRBV28 and TRBJ1-5, the CDR3 gives the full variable domain: DVKVTQSSRYLVKRTGEKVFLECVQDMDHENMFWYRQDPGLGLRLIYFSYDVKMKEKGDIPEGYSVSREKKERFSLILESASTNQTSMYLCASSPHRGQGNQPQHFGDGTRLSIL.

The V and J genes are TRBV5-1 and TRBJ2-3, with D unresolved. The CDR3 is 16 residues long. Germline V CDR1 and CDR2: SGHRS, YFSETQ. Trimming left V 0 bases short and J 0 bases short, with 11 bases between. In DNA form, the CDR3 reads TGCGCCAGCAGCTTGGAGGTAGCCCCTAGCACAGATACGCAGTATTTT. Its protein product is CASSLEVAPSTDTQYF. Supplemented by reference TRBV5-1 and TRBJ2-3, the full variable domain reads KAGVTQTPRYLIKTRGQQVTLSCSPISGHRSVSWYQQTPGQGLQFLFEYFSETQRNKGNFPGRFSGRQFSNSRSEMNVSTLELGDSALYLCASSLEVAPSTDTQYFGPGTRLTVL.

V and J are TRBV9 and TRBJ1-4; 7 nucleotides align to TRBD1. This CDR3 is 13 amino acids long. J gave up 7 bases and V 5 bases, and 5 bases lay outside the gene matches. CDR1 is SGDLS, CDR2 YYNGEE, per germline. CDR3 in amino acids: CASSEDRTEKLFF. CDR3 nucleotides: TGTGCCAGCAGTGAGGACAGGACTGAAAAACTGTTTTTT.

The chain recombines TRBV7-2 with TRBJ2-3; D is ambiguous. Looked up from germline, CDR1 is SGHTA and CDR2 is FQGNSA. V lost 4 bases, J lost 4 bases, and 9 bases lay in between. The CDR3 length is 13 residues. CDR3 amino acids: CASSSLGPDTQYF. The CDR3 region has the DNA TGTGCCAGCAGCTCGTTAGGTCCAGATACGCAGTATTTT.

The gene calls are TRBV28 and TRBJ2-2; the D is unclear. V lost 1 base and J 0 bases, leaving 12 bases between the germline ends. The CDR3 sequence is 17 residues long. Germline V gives CDR1 MDHEN, CDR2 SYDVKM. CDR3 bases: TGTGCCAGCAGTTTATACAGTCTGGGCCCGAACACCGGGGAGCTGTTTTTT. Translation: CASSLYSLGPNTGELFF. Using reference TRBV28 and TRBJ2-2 for the parts outside the CDR3, the full variable domain is DVKVTQSSRYLVKRTGEKVFLECVQDMDHENMFWYRQDPGLGLRLIYFSYDVKMKEKGDIPEGYSVSREKKERFSLILESASTNQTSMYLCASSLYSLGPNTGELFFGEGSRLTVL.

This clonotype was detected a few times. The chain uses TRBV20-1 and TRBJ1-2; D is unresolved. Looked up from germline, CDR1 is DFQATT and CDR2 is SNEGSKA (reference sequence). This CDR3 is 11 amino acids long. Trimming took 3 bases from V and 6 from J, leaving 8 bases between them. CDR3 sequence (DNA): TGCAGTGCTAGCCGGTCGGATGGCTACACCTTC. It is translated as CSASRSDGYTF.

This clonotype was found a few times. The CDR3 loop is CASSLGQGSAEAFF. CDR3 sequence (DNA): TGCGCCAGCAGCTTGGGCCAGGGTAGCGCTGAAGCTTTCTTT. V usage is TRBV5-1 and J usage is TRBJ1-1, with D tentatively TRBD1 (5 bases). V was clipped by 0 bases and J by 6 bases, with 12 bases between them. Germline V gives CDR1 SGHRS, CDR2 YFSETQ. The CDR3 is made up of 14 amino acids.

This chain joins TRBV6-4 and TRBJ1-6; no definite D call. Between the trimmed V and J ends, which lost 3 bases and 6 bases, there was a span of 6 bases. The CDR3 spans 13 residues. The germline CDR1 and CDR2 sequences are MRHNA and SNTAGT. CDR3 in amino acids: CASSETINSPLHF. In nucleotides, the CDR3 is TGTGCCAGCAGTGAGACAATTAATTCACCCCTCCACTTT.

This clonotype was counted ten times or more. The chain carries TRBV9 and TRBJ2-2; weak D call: TRBD2 (6 bases). Germline CDR1 SGDLS, CDR2 YYNGEE. Trimming removed 4 bases from V and 1 base from J, with 14 bases in between. The CDR3 has 16 amino acids. The CDR3 reads CASSLFGTRNTGELFF. For the CDR3, the DNA is TGTGCCAGCAGCCTATTCGGGACTCGGAACACCGGGGAGCTGTTTTTT.

This clonotype was recorded many times. CDR3 protein: CASGKTDQETQYF. For the CDR3, the DNA is TGTGCCAGCGGGAAAACGGACCAAGAGACCCAGTACTTC. V and J are TRBV6-1 and TRBJ2-5; no reliable D call. This CDR3 has 13 amino acids. Germline V gene lookup returns CDR1 MNHNS and CDR2 SASEGT. Trimming took off 8 bases at V and 0 bases at J, with 10 bases between the two ends.

The V call is TRBV5-1, the J call TRBJ2-5; D call uncertain. CDR3 size: 14 residues. CDR1 is SGHRS and CDR2 is YFSETQ in the germline V gene. Trimming pared 0 bases from V and 2 bases from J, leaving 8 bases between. Written as DNA, the CDR3 is TGCGCCAGCAGCTTGGAGTCTGATCAAGAGACCCAGTACTTC. Translating gives CASSLESDQETQYF.

This clonotype occurred a few times. The genes are TRBV7-2 and TRBJ2-3, with 9 nucleotides matching TRBD2. The CDR3 totals 17 residues. V trimming: 2 bases; J trimming: 7 bases; junction bases outside the gene matches: 13. From germline, CDR1 is SGHTA and CDR2 FQGNSA. The DNA of the CDR3 is TGTGCCAGCAGCTTAAATGAATTTAGCGGGAGCGCGAATACGCAGTATTTT. Amino acid sequence: CASSLNEFSGSANTQYF.

Written as DNA, the CDR3 is TGTGCCAGCAGTCGCACCTCTAGCGGGAGCGTGACCCAGTACTTC. It encodes CASSRTSSGSVTQYF. V gene TRBV6-1 combines with J gene TRBJ2-5, with TRBD2 matching over 10 bases. Germline CDR1 MNHNS, CDR2 SASEGT. V shed 5 bases and J 7 bases; nucleotides not matched to a gene: 10. The CDR3 consists of 15 residues.

This clonotype was counted between two and nine times. V is TRBV18 and J is TRBJ1-2; D is uncertain. The CDR3 runs 16 residues. The germline V and J ends were trimmed by 2 bases and 4 bases, with 17 bases remaining between them. CDR1 is KGHSH and CDR2 is LQKENI in the germline V gene. The CDR3 here is CASSPAIPLGGYGYTF. The CDR3 DNA is TGTGCCAGCTCACCAGCGATCCCCTTAGGTGGCTATGGCTACACCTTC.

About this clonotype itself: A much larger clone is a single base away; this may be a read error. The gene calls are TRBV7-8 and TRBJ2-7; no definite D call. The length of the CDR3 is 15 residues. CDR1 is SGHVS and CDR2 is FQNEAQ in the germline V gene. V shed 2 bases and J shed 0 bases, with 11 bases lying between them. The DNA of the CDR3 is TGTGCCAGCAGCTTAAACTTCCCCAGCTCCTACGAGCAGTACTTC. Its translation is CASSLNFPSSYEQYF.

This clonotype occurred many times. The rearrangement links TRBV2 to TRBJ2-7; 9 bases are a match to TRBD2. This CDR3 is built from 15 residues. Germline-derived CDR1 and CDR2 are SNHLY and FYNNEI. The junction had 8 bases not matched to a gene; V was cut back by 6 bases and J by 2 bases. CDR3 sequence: CASRDRLADTYEQYF. Written as DNA, the CDR3 is TGTGCCAGCAGAGACCGACTAGCGGATACCTACGAGCAGTACTTC.

In this sample, this clonotype turned up a few times. J is TRBJ2-4 and V is TRBV5-6; D is ambiguous. The CDR3 is 12 amino acids. V was clipped by 8 bases and J by 8 bases, with 14 bases between them. Germline-derived CDR1 and CDR2 are SGHDT and YYEEEE. As DNA, the CDR3 is TGTGCCAGTGGACGCAACGCGGACATTCAGTACTTC. This translates into CASGRNADIQYF.

With regard to this clonotype: One base away lies a much larger clone, so this may be a sequencing read error. The J gene is TRBJ2-5, the V gene TRBV6-1; TRBD1 is a possible D gene (5 bases). This CDR3 is built from 14 residues. CDR1 and CDR2 (germline): MNHNS, SASEGT. Trimming shortened V by 6 bases and J by 1 base, and 12 bases separated the two germline ends. The CDR3 DNA follows: TGTGCCAGCAGGAAGACAGAGGTCCAAGAGACCCAGTACTTC. Protein sequence: CASRKTEVQETQYF.

This rearrangement joins TRBV2 to TRBJ1-5; D is undetermined. The germline V gene encodes CDR1 SNHLY and CDR2 FYNNEI. V lost 10 bases to trimming and J lost 4 bases, with 14 bases between them. The CDR3 has 13 amino acids. For the CDR3, the DNA is TGTGCCACTGGAGGGCGGAGAAATCAGCCCCAGCATTTT. Its protein product is CATGGRRNQPQHF.